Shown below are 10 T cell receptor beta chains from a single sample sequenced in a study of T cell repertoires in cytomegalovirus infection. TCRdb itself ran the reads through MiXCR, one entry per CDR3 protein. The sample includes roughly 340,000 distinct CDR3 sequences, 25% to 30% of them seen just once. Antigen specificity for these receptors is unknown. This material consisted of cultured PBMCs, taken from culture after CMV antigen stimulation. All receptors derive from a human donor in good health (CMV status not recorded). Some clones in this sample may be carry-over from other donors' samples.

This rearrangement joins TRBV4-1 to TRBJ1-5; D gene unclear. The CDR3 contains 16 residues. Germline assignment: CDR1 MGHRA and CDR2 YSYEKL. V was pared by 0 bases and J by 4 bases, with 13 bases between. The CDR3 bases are TGCGCCAGCAGCCAAGATGACCCCCGGGCGAATCAGCCCCAGCATTTT. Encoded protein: CASSQDDPRANQPQHF.

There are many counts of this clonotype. The CDR3 coding sequence is TGTGCCAGCAGCTTAGGAGCGGAAGGTTCCTACGAGCAGTACTTC. Translating gives CASSLGAEGSYEQYF. The chain carries TRBV7-9 and TRBJ2-7; tentatively, D is TRBD2 (5 bases). V dropped 1 base and J dropped 1 base, with 11 bases sitting between them. Germline CDR1 reads SEHNR; CDR2 reads FQNEAQ (reference sequence). CDR3 length equals 15 residues. Full variable domain (outside the CDR3, taken from reference TRBV7-9 and TRBJ2-7): DTGVSQNPRHKITKRGQNVTFRCDPISEHNRLYWYRQTLGQGPEFLTYFQNEAQLEKSRLLSDRFSAERPKGSFSTLEIQRTEQGDSAMYLCASSLGAEGSYEQYFGPGTRLTVT.

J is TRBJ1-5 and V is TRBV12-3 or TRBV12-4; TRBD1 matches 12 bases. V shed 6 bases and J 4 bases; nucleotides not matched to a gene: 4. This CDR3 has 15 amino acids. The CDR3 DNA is TGTGCCAGCAGGGGGACAGGGGGCGGGAATCAGCCCCAGCATTTT. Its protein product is CASRGTGGGNQPQHF.

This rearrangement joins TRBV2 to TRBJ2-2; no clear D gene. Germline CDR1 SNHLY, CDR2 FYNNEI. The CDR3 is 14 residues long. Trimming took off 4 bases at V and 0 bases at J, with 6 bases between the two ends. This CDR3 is CASSVGPNTGELFF. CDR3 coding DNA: TGTGCCAGCAGTGTTGGGCCGAACACCGGGGAGCTGTTTTTT.

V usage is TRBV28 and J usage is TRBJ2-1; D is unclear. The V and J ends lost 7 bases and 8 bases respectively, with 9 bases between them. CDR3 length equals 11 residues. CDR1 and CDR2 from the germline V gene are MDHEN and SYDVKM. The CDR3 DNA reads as TGTGCCAGCACCCTTGCCTATGAGCAGTTCTTC. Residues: CASTLAYEQFF.

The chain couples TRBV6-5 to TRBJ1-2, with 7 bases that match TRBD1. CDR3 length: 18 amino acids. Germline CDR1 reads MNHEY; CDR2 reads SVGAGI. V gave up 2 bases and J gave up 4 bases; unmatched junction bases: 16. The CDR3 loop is CASSYRPSRQGGLYGYTF. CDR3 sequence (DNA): TGTGCCAGCAGTTACCGCCCCTCCCGACAGGGTGGCCTCTATGGCTACACCTTC.

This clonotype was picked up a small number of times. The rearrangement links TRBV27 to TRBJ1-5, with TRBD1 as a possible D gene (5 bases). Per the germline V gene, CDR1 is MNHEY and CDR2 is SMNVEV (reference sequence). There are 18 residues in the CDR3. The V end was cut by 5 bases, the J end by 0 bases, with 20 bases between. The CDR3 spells CASSPLTASLYSNQPQHF. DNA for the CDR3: TGTGCCAGCAGTCCCTTGACAGCCAGTCTGTATAGCAATCAGCCCCAGCATTTT.

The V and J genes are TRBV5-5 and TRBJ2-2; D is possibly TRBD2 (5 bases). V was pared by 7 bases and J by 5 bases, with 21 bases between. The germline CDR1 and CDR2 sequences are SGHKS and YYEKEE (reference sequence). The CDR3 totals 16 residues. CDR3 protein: CASSSEDPVVTGELFF. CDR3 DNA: TGTGCCAGCTCCTCGGAGGATCCAGTTGTTACCGGGGAGCTGTTTTTT.

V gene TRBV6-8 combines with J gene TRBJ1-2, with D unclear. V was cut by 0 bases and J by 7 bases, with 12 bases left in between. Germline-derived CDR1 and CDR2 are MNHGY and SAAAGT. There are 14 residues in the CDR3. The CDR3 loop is CASSYSTVAGGYTF. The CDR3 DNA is TGTGCCAGCAGTTACTCTACAGTAGCAGGTGGCTACACCTTC.

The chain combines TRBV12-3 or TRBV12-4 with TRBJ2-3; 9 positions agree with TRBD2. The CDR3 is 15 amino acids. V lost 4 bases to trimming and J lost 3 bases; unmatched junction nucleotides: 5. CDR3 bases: TGTGCCAGCAGTTATGCGAGCGGGAGGACAGATACGCAGTATTTT. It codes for CASSYASGRTDTQYF.